Listed below are T cell receptor beta chains from one sample, sequenced in a study of blood T cells in healthy people across ages. In TCRdb, the 5' RACE reads were re-called with MiXCR into one record per CDR3 protein. The sample shows roughly 800,000 distinct CDR3 sequences, around 25% of them seen only once. This sample also appeared in a second study, on T cells of mothers and their children.

Source material: blood. These receptors were taken from a boy aged 10-17 years in good health. The CDR3 runs from the conserved cysteine through the conserved F or W. D genes are given only for firm matches. Rows may omit the clone size; those that give it use once, few, many or a size class.

size: few
V: TRBV20-1
J: TRBJ2-1
D: TRBD2
DNA: TGCAGTGCTAGAGATTGGTCTAGCGGGGGCCCGCCTGAGCAGTTCTTC
CDR3: CSARDWSSGGPPEQFF

size: -
V: TRBV10-3
J: TRBJ2-2
D: -
DNA: TGTGCCATCAGTGGGGTGGATCGTACCGGGGAGCTGTTTTTT
CDR3: CAISGVDRTGELFF

size: -
V: TRBV28
J: TRBJ2-1
D: TRBD2
DNA: TGTGCCAGCAGTTTCCGACTAGCGGGACGAGGGGAGCAGTTCTTC
CDR3: CASSFRLAGRGEQFF

size: -
V: TRBV18
J: TRBJ1-4
D: -
DNA: TGTGCCAGCTCACCAAACGGGGAAAAACTGTTTTTT
CDR3: CASSPNGEKLFF

size: few
V: TRBV19
J: TRBJ2-1
D: -
DNA: TGTGCCAGTAGTATCGTGCCAGCCGAATACAATGAGCAGTTCTTC
CDR3: CASSIVPAEYNEQFF

size: -
V: TRBV7-3
J: TRBJ2-3
D: -
DNA: TGTGCCAGCAGCTTAATAAGCGGAGATACGCAGTATTTT
CDR3: CASSLISGDTQYF

size: -
V: TRBV20-1
J: TRBJ1-2
D: -
DNA: TGCAGTGCGTTAACCGGGTTTAGCAACTATGGCTACACCTTC
CDR3: CSALTGFSNYGYTF

size: -
V: TRBV20-1
J: TRBJ2-7
D: -
DNA: TGCAGTGCCCGGTCCGCCCCCACGTTGTACGAGCAGTACTTC
CDR3: CSARSAPTLYEQYF

size: -
V: TRBV5-5
J: TRBJ2-1
D: -
DNA: TGTGCCAGCAGCTTGGCCGGGACAATCGGGTACAATGAGCAGTTCTTC
CDR3: CASSLAGTIGYNEQFF

size: -
V: TRBV4-3
J: TRBJ2-1
D: TRBD1
DNA: TGCGCCAGCGCCGGGACAGTATACAATGAGCAGTTCTTC
CDR3: CASAGTVYNEQFF

size: -
V: TRBV2
J: TRBJ2-1
D: TRBD2
DNA: TGTGCCAGCCGGGAGGTAGTTGGTGAGCAGTTCTTC
CDR3: CASREVVGEQFF

size: -
V: TRBV7-2
J: TRBJ1-4
D: -
DNA: TGTGCCAGCAGCTTTCCGGGGCGTGAAGAACTGTTTTTT
CDR3: CASSFPGREELFF

size: few
V: TRBV12-3/TRBV12-4
J: TRBJ1-5
D: TRBD1
DNA: TGTGCCAGCAGTTCGGCCTGGACAGGGCTGAGCAATCAGCCCCAGCATTTT
CDR3: CASSSAWTGLSNQPQHF

size: -
V: TRBV7-3
J: TRBJ2-5
D: -
DNA: TGTGCCAGCAGCTTAACGTCAATAGGGGGGGCGAAGACCCAGTACTTC
CDR3: CASSLTSIGGAKTQYF

size: few
V: TRBV20-1
J: TRBJ1-2
D: -
DNA: TGCAGTGCCCGATTGTCTCGGACAGCTTACTATGGCTACACCTTC
CDR3: CSARLSRTAYYGYTF

size: few
V: TRBV30
J: TRBJ1-2
D: -
DNA: TGTGCCTGGAGTGTACGGGCAGCCGCTAACTATGGCTACACCTTC
CDR3: CAWSVRAAANYGYTF